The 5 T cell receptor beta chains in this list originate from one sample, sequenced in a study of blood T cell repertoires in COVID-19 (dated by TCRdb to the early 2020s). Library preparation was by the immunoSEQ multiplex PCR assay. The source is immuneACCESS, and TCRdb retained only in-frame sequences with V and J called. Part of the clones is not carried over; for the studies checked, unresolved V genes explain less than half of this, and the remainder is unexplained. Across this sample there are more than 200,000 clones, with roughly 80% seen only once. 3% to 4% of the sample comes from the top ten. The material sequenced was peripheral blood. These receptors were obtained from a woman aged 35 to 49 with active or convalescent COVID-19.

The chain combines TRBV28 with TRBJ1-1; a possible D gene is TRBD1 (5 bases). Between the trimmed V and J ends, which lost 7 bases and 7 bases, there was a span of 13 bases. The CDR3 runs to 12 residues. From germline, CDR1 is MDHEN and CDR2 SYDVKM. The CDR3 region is CASTDDRYEAFF. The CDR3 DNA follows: TGTGCCAGCACGGATGACAGATATGAAGCTTTCTTT.

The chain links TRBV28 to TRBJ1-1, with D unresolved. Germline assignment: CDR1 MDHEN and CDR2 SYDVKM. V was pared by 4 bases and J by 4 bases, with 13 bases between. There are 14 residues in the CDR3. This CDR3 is CASSYSGVGTEAFF. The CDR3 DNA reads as TGTGCCAGCAGTTACTCCGGGGTGGGCACTGAAGCTTTCTTT.

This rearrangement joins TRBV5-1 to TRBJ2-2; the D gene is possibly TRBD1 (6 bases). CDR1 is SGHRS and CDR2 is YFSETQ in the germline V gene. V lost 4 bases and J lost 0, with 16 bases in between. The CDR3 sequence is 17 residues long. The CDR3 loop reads CASSRGGVSANTGELFF. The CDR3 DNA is TGCGCCAGCAGCCGAGGGGGAGTCAGTGCGAACACCGGGGAGCTGTTTTTT.

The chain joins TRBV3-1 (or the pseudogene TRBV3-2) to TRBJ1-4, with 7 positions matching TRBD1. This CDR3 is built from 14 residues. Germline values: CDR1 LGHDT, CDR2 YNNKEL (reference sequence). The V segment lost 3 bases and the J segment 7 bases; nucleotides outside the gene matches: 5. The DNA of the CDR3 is TGTGCCAGCAGCCATAGAAGGGGGCTTGAAAAACTGTTTTTT. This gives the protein CASSHRRGLEKLFF.

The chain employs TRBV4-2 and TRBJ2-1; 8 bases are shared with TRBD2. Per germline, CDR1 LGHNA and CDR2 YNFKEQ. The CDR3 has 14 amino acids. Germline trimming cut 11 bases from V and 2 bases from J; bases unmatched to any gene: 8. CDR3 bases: TGTGCCTCCTCGCGGGGGGCCCCCTACAATGAGCAGTTCTTC. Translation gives CASSRGAPYNEQFF.